The rows below give T cell receptor beta chains drawn from one sample of a study of cytomegalovirus exposure and HLA in healthy donors. Clones were read by immunoSEQ multiplex PCR, and TCRdb kept only the in-frame ones, dropping some. Of approximately 180,000 clones listed, around four fifths are singletons. The sequencing input was PBMCs. The receptors originated from a girl aged 10-17 years in good health and CMV-seropositive. The CDR3 runs from the conserved cysteine through the conserved F or W. A D gene is named only where the DNA matches it firmly. Part of the rows lack a size; the others show once, few, many or a class for expanded clones.

clone_size: .; d_call: .; v_call: TRBV9; j_call: TRBJ2-2; cdr3_aa: CASSETSGNTGELFF; cdr3_nt: TGTGCCAGCAGCGAGACTTCGGGGAACACCGGGGAGCTGTTTTTT
clone_size: few; d_call: .; v_call: TRBV19; j_call: TRBJ1-1; cdr3_aa: CASSVDSSLFPAFF; cdr3_nt: TGTGCCAGTAGTGTAGACAGTTCCCTTTTCCCGGCTTTCTTT
clone_size: .; d_call: TRBD1; v_call: TRBV7-9; j_call: TRBJ1-2; cdr3_aa: CASRETGTGVGYTF; cdr3_nt: TGTGCCAGCAGAGAGACCGGGACAGGGGTTGGCTACACCTTC
clone_size: .; d_call: TRBD2; v_call: TRBV5-4; j_call: TRBJ2-1; cdr3_aa: CASSFIGTNDEQFF; cdr3_nt: TGTGCCAGCAGCTTTATTGGGACTAATGATGAGCAGTTCTTC
clone_size: few; d_call: .; v_call: TRBV4-1; j_call: TRBJ2-7; cdr3_aa: CASSQDVGGWYEQYF; cdr3_nt: TGCGCCAGCAGCCAAGATGTGGGGGGTTGGTACGAGCAGTACTTC
clone_size: .; d_call: TRBD1; v_call: TRBV5-4; j_call: TRBJ1-1; cdr3_aa: CASSFTQGMNTEAFF; cdr3_nt: TGTGCCAGCAGCTTTACACAGGGGATGAACACTGAAGCTTTCTTT
clone_size: .; d_call: .; v_call: TRBV4-1; j_call: TRBJ2-5; cdr3_aa: CASSLTARETQYF; cdr3_nt: TGCGCCAGCAGCCTGACGGCGAGGGAGACCCAGTACTTC
clone_size: .; d_call: TRBD2; v_call: TRBV15; j_call: TRBJ2-3; cdr3_aa: CATSPGGDTQYF; cdr3_nt: TGTGCCACCAGCCCGGGGGGGGATACGCAGTATTTT
clone_size: .; d_call: TRBD1; v_call: TRBV28; j_call: TRBJ2-5; cdr3_aa: CATAGTGRQETQYF; cdr3_nt: TGTGCCACCGCCGGGACAGGGCGCCAAGAGACCCAGTACTTC
clone_size: .; d_call: .; v_call: TRBV6-6; j_call: TRBJ1-5; cdr3_aa: CASSYASTANQPQHF; cdr3_nt: TGTGCCAGCAGTTACGCGTCTACTGCAAATCAGCCCCAGCATTTT
clone_size: .; d_call: TRBD1; v_call: TRBV9; j_call: TRBJ1-3; cdr3_aa: CASSVGGTGGNTIYF; cdr3_nt: TGTGCCAGCAGCGTAGGGGGGACAGGGGGAAACACCATATATTTT
clone_size: .; d_call: .; v_call: TRBV11-2; j_call: TRBJ2-1; cdr3_aa: CASSLLEAGWANEQFF; cdr3_nt: TGTGCCAGCAGCTTATTAGAGGCGGGTTGGGCGAATGAGCAGTTCTTC
clone_size: .; d_call: TRBD2; v_call: TRBV29-1; j_call: TRBJ2-4; cdr3_aa: CSAQTSGGYENIQYF; cdr3_nt: TGCAGCGCCCAAACTAGCGGGGGGTACGAAAACATTCAGTACTTC
clone_size: once; d_call: .; v_call: TRBV6-1; j_call: TRBJ1-3; cdr3_aa: CASSEGSGNTIYF; cdr3_nt: TGTGCCAGCAGTGAAGGCAGTGGAAACACCATATATTTT
clone_size: .; d_call: TRBD1; v_call: TRBV9; j_call: TRBJ2-7; cdr3_aa: CASSVGRGHPYEQYF; cdr3_nt: TGTGCCAGCAGCGTAGGAAGGGGGCACCCCTACGAGCAGTACTTC
clone_size: .; d_call: .; v_call: TRBV5-4; j_call: TRBJ1-1; cdr3_aa: CASSLGRGDTEAFF; cdr3_nt: TGTGCCAGCAGCTTGGGGAGGGGAGACACTGAAGCTTTCTTT
clone_size: .; d_call: TRBD2; v_call: TRBV5-6; j_call: TRBJ2-1; cdr3_aa: CASSLVGTSNEQFF; cdr3_nt: TGTGCCAGCAGCTTGGTGGGGACTAGCAATGAGCAGTTCTTC
clone_size: .; d_call: TRBD1; v_call: TRBV7-8; j_call: TRBJ2-7; cdr3_aa: CASSLGVGQGSYEQYF; cdr3_nt: TGTGCCAGCAGCTTAGGCGTTGGACAGGGGTCCTACGAGCAGTACTTC
clone_size: .; d_call: .; v_call: TRBV12-5; j_call: TRBJ1-4; cdr3_aa: CASGLVGEGSNEKLFF; cdr3_nt: TGTGCTAGTGGTTTGGTAGGGGAAGGGTCAAATGAAAAACTGTTTTTT
clone_size: .; d_call: .; v_call: TRBV30; j_call: TRBJ1-2; cdr3_aa: CAWSRQARGYTF; cdr3_nt: TGTGCCTGGAGTAGGCAGGCCCGCGGCTACACCTTC
clone_size: .; d_call: .; v_call: TRBV7-6; j_call: TRBJ2-5; cdr3_aa: CASSSYQETQYF; cdr3_nt: TGTGCCAGCAGCTCGTACCAAGAGACCCAGTACTTC
clone_size: .; d_call: TRBD1; v_call: TRBV19; j_call: TRBJ1-6; cdr3_aa: CASSIQGAYSPLHF; cdr3_nt: TGTGCCAGTAGTATACAGGGGGCCTATTCACCCCTCCACTTT
clone_size: .; d_call: TRBD2; v_call: TRBV4-1; j_call: TRBJ2-1; cdr3_aa: CASSSRTSGGVYNEQFF; cdr3_nt: TGCGCCAGCAGCTCCCGGACTAGCGGGGGGGTTTACAATGAGCAGTTCTTC
clone_size: .; d_call: TRBD1; v_call: TRBV19; j_call: TRBJ1-1; cdr3_aa: CASSITGVNTEAFF; cdr3_nt: TGTGCCAGTAGTATAACAGGGGTGAACACTGAAGCTTTCTTT
clone_size: .; d_call: .; v_call: TRBV5-4; j_call: TRBJ2-7; cdr3_aa: CASSGGGRSSYEQYF; cdr3_nt: TGTGCCAGCAGCGGCGGGGGCCGGAGCTCCTACGAGCAGTACTTC
clone_size: .; d_call: .; v_call: TRBV9; j_call: TRBJ2-2; cdr3_aa: CASSVGQPNTGELFF; cdr3_nt: TGTGCCAGCAGCGTAGGACAGCCTAACACCGGGGAGCTGTTTTTT
clone_size: .; d_call: TRBD1; v_call: TRBV9; j_call: TRBJ1-2; cdr3_aa: CASGQGRFYGYTF; cdr3_nt: TGTGCCAGCGGACAGGGAAGATTCTATGGCTACACCTTC
clone_size: .; d_call: .; v_call: TRBV5-1; j_call: TRBJ1-1; cdr3_aa: CASSLAGQNTEAFF; cdr3_nt: TGCGCCAGCAGCTTGGCAGGCCAGAACACTGAAGCTTTCTTT
clone_size: once; d_call: TRBD2; v_call: TRBV6-5; j_call: TRBJ2-3; cdr3_aa: CASSKAAGESKGYF; cdr3_nt: TGTGCCAGCAGTAAGGCAGCGGGGGAGTCTAAGGGGTATTTT
clone_size: .; d_call: TRBD1; v_call: TRBV5-1; j_call: TRBJ2-3; cdr3_aa: CASSTDRGTDTQYF; cdr3_nt: TGCGCCAGCAGCACGGACAGGGGGACAGATACGCAGTATTTT
clone_size: .; d_call: TRBD1; v_call: TRBV6-5; j_call: TRBJ1-1; cdr3_aa: CASREQGDTEAFF; cdr3_nt: TGTGCCAGCAGGGAACAGGGGGACACTGAAGCTTTCTTT
clone_size: .; d_call: .; v_call: TRBV5-1; j_call: TRBJ1-4; cdr3_aa: CASSFGTTNEKLFF; cdr3_nt: TGCGCCAGCAGCTTCGGGACAACTAATGAAAAACTGTTTTTT
clone_size: few; d_call: .; v_call: TRBV11-2; j_call: TRBJ1-4; cdr3_aa: CASSFLQNEKLFF; cdr3_nt: TGTGCCAGCAGCTTCCTACAGAATGAAAAACTGTTTTTT
clone_size: .; d_call: .; v_call: TRBV5-4; j_call: TRBJ1-4; cdr3_aa: CASSSGATNEKLFF; cdr3_nt: TGTGCCAGCAGCTCAGGGGCAACTAATGAAAAACTGTTTTTT
clone_size: few; d_call: .; v_call: TRBV14; j_call: TRBJ1-2; cdr3_aa: CASSQEHREGYTF; cdr3_nt: TGTGCCAGCAGCCAAGAACACAGGGAAGGCTACACCTTC
clone_size: .; d_call: TRBD1; v_call: TRBV5-1; j_call: TRBJ2-1; cdr3_aa: CASSLWGTGTGGSEQFF; cdr3_nt: TGCGCCAGCAGCTTATGGGGGACCGGGACAGGGGGCAGCGAGCAGTTCTTC
clone_size: .; d_call: .; v_call: TRBV9; j_call: TRBJ2-7; cdr3_aa: CASSVGQVPYEQYF; cdr3_nt: TGTGCCAGCAGCGTTGGGCAGGTTCCCTACGAGCAGTACTTC